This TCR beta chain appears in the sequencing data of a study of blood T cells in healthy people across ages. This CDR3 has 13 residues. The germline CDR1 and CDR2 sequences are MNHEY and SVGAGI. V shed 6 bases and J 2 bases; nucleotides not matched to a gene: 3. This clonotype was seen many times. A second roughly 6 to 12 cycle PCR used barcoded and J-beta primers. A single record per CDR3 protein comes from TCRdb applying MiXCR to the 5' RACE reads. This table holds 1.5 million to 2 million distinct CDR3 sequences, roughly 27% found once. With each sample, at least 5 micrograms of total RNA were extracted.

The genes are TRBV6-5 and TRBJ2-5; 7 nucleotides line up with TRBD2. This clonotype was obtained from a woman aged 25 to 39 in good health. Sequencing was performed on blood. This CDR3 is CASSRTRQETQYF. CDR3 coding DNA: TGTGCCAGCAGCCGGACTAGACAAGAGACCCAGTACTTC.